The sequence of this T cell receptor beta chain was determined in a study of control samples from healthy donors and cancer patients. The assay was immunoSEQ multiplex PCR, and TCRdb's table has in-frame clones only and misses some. The repertoire includes roughly 100,000 clones, around 89% of them detected once, and 15% to 20% sits in the top ten. CDR3 length: 15 residues. CDR1 is MGHRA and CDR2 is YSYEKL in the germline V gene. Trimming removed 1 base from V and 5 bases from J, with 14 bases in between. The TCR sequence derives from a man between 60 and 75 years old with lung cancer. Sequencing input: PBMCs. The rearrangement links TRBV4-1 to TRBJ2-5; tentative D call: TRBD2 (6 bases). CDR3 nucleotide sequence: TGCGCCAGCAGCCAAGGTTGGGGGGAGGACGAGACCCAGTACTTC. Amino acid sequence: CASSQGWGEDETQYF.